This T cell receptor beta chain was obtained from a study of OX40 agonist ivuxolimab in advanced cancers. Study details: Patients were roughly 83% male with ages roughly 23 to 79, mean about 54. Of the participants, under 50% had some prior anti-PD-1, anti-PD-L1 or anti-CTLA-4 therapy, which was allowed. Study-level results: CD4+ T cells averaged fewer expanded clones than CD8+ T cells. Low normalized T-cell clonal expansion was also seen in some nonresponders.

This CDR3 is built from 15 residues. Germline V CDR1 and CDR2: SGHRS, YFSETQ. Trimming cost V 0 bases and J 5 bases; bases outside gene matches: 6. Profiled with immunoSEQ multiplex PCR; TCRdb holds only in-frame clones, not every one. The data contain over 90,000 clones, roughly 94% of them singletons. On this clone itself: What it binds is unknown.

The TCR was taken from an adult with an advanced solid tumor such as melanoma, head and neck, liver or kidney cancer. The material sequenced was CD4+ or CD8+ T cells sorted from blood, taken in a trial of the OX40 agonist ivuxolimab. The chain couples TRBV5-1 to TRBJ2-5; 8 positions match TRBD2. CDR3 amino acids: CASSLDGRGGETQYF. CDR3 nucleotides: TGCGCCAGCAGCTTGGACGGGAGGGGTGGCGAGACCCAGTACTTC. The variable domain in full, completed from reference TRBV5-1 and TRBJ2-5, reads KAGVTQTPRYLIKTRGQQVTLSCSPISGHRSVSWYQQTPGQGLQFLFEYFSETQRNKGNFPGRFSGRQFSNSRSEMNVSTLELGDSALYLCASSLDGRGGETQYFGPGTRLLVL.